Following are 20 T cell receptor beta chains from one sample sequenced in a study of CD8 T cells in ankylosing spondylitis. One entry per CDR3 protein results from TCRdb running MiXCR on the 5' RACE reads. The sample consists of 150,000 to 250,000 distinct CDR3 sequences, around 13% of them appearing once. The specimen sequenced was blood, either unsorted or a sorted T cell fraction (not recorded which). The receptor source for this set is a male donor with ankylosing spondylitis or in good health (not recorded which).

The rearrangement links TRBV6-1 to TRBJ1-1, with TRBD1 identical over 7 bases. The germline V gene encodes CDR1 MNHNS and CDR2 SASEGT. J was trimmed by 5 bases and V by 6 bases; bases with no gene match: 15. The CDR3 contains 16 residues. CDR3 coding DNA: TGTGCCAGCAGCGAGCAGGCAGGGGGGTCCCGAACTGAAGCTTTCTTT. Amino acids: CASSEQAGGSRTEAFF.

Concerning this clonotype itself: This may come from a read error, since a much larger clone is one base off. V is TRBV20-1 and J is TRBJ1-5; TRBD1 is a possible D gene (6 bases). The CDR3 covers 14 residues. Per the germline V gene, CDR1 is DFQATT and CDR2 is SNEGSKA (reference sequence). The V gene lost 0 bases and the J gene lost 1 base, with 7 bases spanning the gap. Here the CDR3 reads CSARDRGSNQPQHF. The CDR3 DNA reads as TGCAGTGCTAGAGATAGGGGGAGCAATCAGCCCCAGCATTTT.

This clonotype was recorded many times. The rearrangement links TRBV9 to TRBJ2-3, with TRBD1 identical over 9 bases. V dropped 3 bases and J dropped 0; count of bases not matched to a gene: 2. This CDR3 region has 15 residues. The V gene's germline CDR1 is SGDLS and CDR2 YYNGEE. The CDR3 spells CASSGTGASTDTQYF. Written as DNA, the CDR3 is TGTGCCAGCAGCGGGACAGGGGCAAGCACAGATACGCAGTATTTT.

This clonotype was seen only a few times. The rearrangement links TRBV5-5 to TRBJ2-7, with TRBD1 matching 7 bases. There are 12 residues in the CDR3. The J segment lost 5 bases and the V segment lost 7 bases, leaving 6 bases of the junction unmatched. The germline gives CDR1 SGHKS, CDR2 YYEKEE (reference sequence). CDR3: CASSQGVHEQYF. As DNA, the CDR3 is TGTGCCAGCTCTCAGGGGGTCCACGAGCAGTACTTC.

The chain joins TRBV6-1 to TRBJ2-5; TRBD2 aligns across 8 bases. CDR1 is MNHNS and CDR2 is SASEGT in the germline V gene. V lost 9 bases to trimming and J lost 4 bases; unmatched junction nucleotides: 7. This CDR3 spans 13 amino acids. The CDR3 sequence is CASEPGGGETQYF. The DNA of the CDR3 is TGTGCCAGTGAGCCGGGAGGGGGAGAGACCCAGTACTTC.

This clonotype turned up a few times. This chain links TRBV5-6 with TRBJ1-6; 7 bases align to TRBD1. The CDR3 runs to 18 residues. V shed 4 bases and J 5 bases; nucleotides not matched to a gene: 15. Germline V gives CDR1 SGHDT, CDR2 YYEEEE. In nucleotides, the CDR3 is TGTGCCAGCAGCCGAACTCTAGGGAGACAGGGCAATAATTCACCCCTCCACTTT. Translated, it gives CASSRTLGRQGNNSPLHF. Drawing the rest from reference TRBV5-6 and TRBJ1-6, the complete variable domain is DAGVTQSPTHLIKTRGQQVTLRCSPKSGHDTVSWYQQALGQGPQFIFQYYEEEERQRGNFPDRFSGHQFPNYSSELNVNALLLGDSALYLCASSRTLGRQGNNSPLHFGNGTRLTVT.

CDR3 protein: CASSPTSGTFNEQFF. The CDR3 nucleotides read TGTGCCAGCAGCCCGACTAGCGGGACCTTCAATGAGCAGTTCTTC. V usage is TRBV7-9 and J usage is TRBJ2-1, with 11 positions matching TRBD2. With 5 bases clipped from V and 6 bases from J, the junction kept 6 bases outside the gene matches. This CDR3 is built from 15 residues. Germline V CDR1 and CDR2: SEHNR, FQNEAQ (reference sequence).

V is TRBV11-1 and J is TRBJ2-3, with TRBD2 matching 10 bases. The CDR3 is 20 amino acids. V gave up 3 bases and J gave up 5 bases; unmatched junction bases: 20. CDR1 SGHAT and CDR2 FQDESV come from the germline V gene (reference sequence). CDR3 sequence (DNA): TGTGCCAGCAGCTTTTCGGTAGGGATTAGCGGGAGGCCCGGAGGAGATACGCAGTATTTT. It encodes CASSFSVGISGRPGGDTQYF.

V gene TRBV29-1 combines with J gene TRBJ1-3; D is unresolved. V lost 1 base and J 8 bases, leaving 12 bases between the germline ends. The germline V gene encodes CDR1 SQVTM and CDR2 ANQGSEA. CDR3 length: 13 residues. The CDR3 DNA is TGCAGCGTTGAAGGCCCCGACGTGGACACCATATATTTT. This translates into CSVEGPDVDTIYF.

The rearrangement links TRBV7-9 to TRBJ2-1; D might be TRBD2 (5 bases). Germline values: CDR1 SEHNR, CDR2 FQNEAQ (reference sequence). Trimming removed 3 bases from V and 7 bases from J, with 7 bases in between. This CDR3 is 12 amino acids long. The CDR3 DNA is TGTGCCAGCAGCTTCCCGGGAAATGAGCAGTTCTTC. This translates into CASSFPGNEQFF.

This clonotype was detected many times. This rearrangement joins TRBV27 to TRBJ2-1; D gene ambiguous. Between the trimmed V and J ends, which lost 3 bases and 8 bases, there was a span of 14 bases. The CDR3 is 14 residues long. The germline CDR1 and CDR2 sequences are MNHEY and SMNVEV (reference sequence). CDR3 coding DNA: TGTGCCAGCAGTTTTACAGTAGTGAACGATGAGCAGTTCTTC. Its translation is CASSFTVVNDEQFF.

The CDR3 region is CASSGRGRETQYF. As DNA, the CDR3 is TGTGCCAGCAGTGGTCGGGGTCGAGAGACCCAGTACTTC. The rearrangement joins TRBV6-1 to TRBJ2-5, with D possibly being TRBD2 (5 bases). This CDR3 contains 13 residues. Trimming pared 4 bases from V and 4 bases from J, leaving 10 bases between. Germline lookup yields CDR1 MNHNS and CDR2 SASEGT.

In its sample, this clonotype was seen a few times. This chain links TRBV7-9 with TRBJ2-5, with 7 bases aligning to TRBD1. Germline V gene data show CDR1 as SEHNR and CDR2 as FQNEAQ (reference sequence). This CDR3 region has 14 residues. V lost 6 bases and J lost 5; bases outside the gene matches: 9. In nucleotides, the CDR3 is TGTGCCAGCAGGCGAGGGGGCCACCTTGAGACCCAGTACTTC. This sequence encodes CASRRGGHLETQYF.

This clonotype was seen only a few times. The CDR3 is CSAYLGQGGTEAFF. CDR3 bases: TGCAGTGCTTACCTAGGACAGGGCGGGACTGAAGCTTTCTTT. The chain carries TRBV20-1 and TRBJ1-1, with 8 bases fitting TRBD1. After removal of 5 bases from V and 5 bases from J, the junction contained 10 bases not matched to a gene. The CDR3 runs to 14 residues. Per germline, CDR1 DFQATT and CDR2 SNEGSKA (reference sequence).

This clonotype was recorded many times. The chain recombines TRBV12-3 or TRBV12-4 with TRBJ2-7, with TRBD1 identical over 8 bases. The V segment lost 3 bases and the J segment 3 bases; nucleotides outside the gene matches: 16. This CDR3 region has 18 residues. CDR3 nucleotides: TGTGCCAGCAGTTTGGGAACTACTCAGGGGGCTAGACGCTACGAGCAGTACTTC. Protein product: CASSLGTTQGARRYEQYF.

The chain has TRBV5-6 and TRBJ2-7; the D gene is possibly TRBD1 (6 bases). Per germline, CDR1 SGHDT and CDR2 YYEEEE. The CDR3 consists of 13 residues. Trimming stripped 2 bases from V and 6 bases from J, with 12 bases between. The DNA of the CDR3 is TGTGCCAGCAGCTTCAGACAGGTACTCGAGCAGTACTTC. It encodes CASSFRQVLEQYF.

This clonotype appeared a few times. The V gene is TRBV10-3, the J gene TRBJ1-2; D unclear. This CDR3 is built from 10 residues. Germline assignment: CDR1 ENHRY and CDR2 SYGVKD. V lost 8 bases and J lost 3, with 4 bases in between. The CDR3 region is CAIGDYGYTF. As DNA, the CDR3 is TGTGCCATCGGCGACTATGGCTACACCTTC.

This clonotype showed up just a few times. This rearrangement joins TRBV27 to TRBJ1-1; 7 nucleotides match TRBD1. Per germline, CDR1 MNHEY and CDR2 SMNVEV (reference sequence). The CDR3 covers 13 residues. V lost 4 bases, J lost 3 bases, and 2 bases stayed unmatched. The CDR3 sequence: CASSSTGDTEAFF. The CDR3 DNA sequence: TGTGCCAGCAGTTCTACAGGGGACACTGAAGCTTTCTTT.

This rearrangement joins TRBV10-3 to TRBJ1-5; 9 bases align to TRBD1. The CDR3 sequence is 16 residues long. The germline CDR1 and CDR2 sequences are ENHRY and SYGVKD. Losses at the gene ends were 3 bases for V and 7 bases for J; bases not matched to a gene: 10. The CDR3 here is CAISETGGQGDQPQHF. In nucleotides, the CDR3 is TGTGCCATCAGTGAAACCGGGGGACAGGGAGACCAGCCCCAGCATTTT.

The chain links TRBV12-3 or TRBV12-4 to TRBJ2-5; a possible D gene is TRBD2 (5 bases). This CDR3 has 15 residues. V dropped 5 bases and J dropped 4 bases, with 17 bases sitting between them. CDR3 residues: CASSTDWGTLETQYF. The CDR3 coding sequence is TGTGCCAGCAGTACGGACTGGGGAACTTTAGAGACCCAGTACTTC.